This entry is about one T cell receptor (beta chain). The antigen remains undetermined. PCR used 60 Vbeta primers and 13 Jbeta primers. Repertoires were generated with immunoSEQ multiplex PCR, while TCRdb's copy carries only in-frame clones and drops some. The sample has 110,000 to 150,000 clones. The data are from a study of cytomegalovirus exposure and HLA in healthy donors. At the level of the study: Unique TCRs from HLA-typed donors, 65 million to 85 million of them, were held in an early data release.

Study observations and caveats: In a later analysis, TCR beta V- and J-gene trimming showed a link to a missense DCLRE1C variant. Relative to the roughly 700-donor mean, N-insertions were reportedly fewer in an Asian-associated ancestry cluster in a later analysis.

The V gene end was trimmed by 3 bases and the J gene end by 6 bases; junction bases not matched to a gene: 6. This CDR3 has 15 amino acids. Germline V gives CDR1 SEHNR, CDR2 FQNEAQ (reference sequence). V gene TRBV7-9 combines with J gene TRBJ2-3, with 10 bases fitting TRBD2. The sequenced material came from PBMCs. This sequence was found in a man aged 35 to 55 in good health and CMV-seronegative. The CDR3 DNA follows: TGTGCCAGCAGCTTTTGGACTAGCGGTGCGGATACGCAGTATTTT. Its translation: CASSFWTSGADTQYF.